This T cell receptor (beta chain) was captured by sequencing in a study of shared clonotypes between healthy human individuals. Study results and limitations: Against clonotypes common to all four donors, non-shared ones had lower generation probabilities.

Sequencing was at deep level. The protocol was immunoSEQ multiplex PCR, while the TCRdb copy is restricted to in-frame clones and leaves out a portion. The data contain roughly 1,500,000 clones, approximately 98.5% of them seen just once; the ten biggest clones take up approximately 0.38%. Investigators divided CD4+ cells into CD45RA+ naive and CD45RA-negative memory subsets. Turning to this clone: The antigen is not known.

The CDR3 has 13 amino acids. V was shortened by 0 bases and J by 12 bases, with 14 bases between the two germline ends. Germline V gene lookup returns CDR1 SGHRS and CDR2 YFSETQ. The chain couples TRBV5-1 to TRBJ2-3; D not resolved. This TCR was sampled from a man younger than 45 in good health. The sequencing input was naive CD4+ T cells sorted from blood. The subset is: CD45RA+ positively selected. The CDR3: CASSLGPTDLQYF. The CDR3 bases are TGCGCCAGCAGCTTGGGACCCACAGATCTCCAGTATTTT. The full variable domain, completed using reference TRBV5-1 and TRBJ2-3, is KAGVTQTPRYLIKTRGQQVTLSCSPISGHRSVSWYQQTPGQGLQFLFEYFSETQRNKGNFPGRFSGRQFSNSRSEMNVSTLELGDSALYLCASSLGPTDLQYFGPGTRLTVL.